These 28 T cell receptor beta chains originate from one sample sequenced in a study of control samples from healthy donors and cancer patients. Some clones are missing from TCRdb's copy, which holds only in-frame ones; the method was immunoSEQ multiplex PCR. This sample carries approximately 120,000 clones, about 92% of them seen once, and the ten largest clones take 0.55% to 0.65%. The material sequenced was PBMCs. Receptors were obtained from a man older than 75 with head and neck cancer.

The chain carries TRBV6-6 and TRBJ2-7; 9 nucleotides match TRBD1. The CDR3 is 15 residues long. Germline trimming cut 4 bases from V and 6 bases from J; bases unmatched to any gene: 10. Germline CDR1 MNHNY, CDR2 SVGAGI (reference sequence). CDR3 region: CASSLIRTGVGEQYF. The CDR3 coding sequence is TGTGCCAGCAGTTTGATCCGGACAGGGGTAGGCGAGCAGTACTTC.

The chain recombines TRBV5-4 with TRBJ2-6; unclear D gene. The CDR3 covers 16 residues. V was pared by 4 bases and J by 2 bases, with 13 bases between. The germline V gene has CDR1 SGHNT and CDR2 YYREEE (reference sequence). The CDR3 protein is CASSPNSITGANVLTF. The CDR3 coding sequence is TGTGCCAGCAGCCCGAACTCGATTACTGGGGCCAACGTCCTGACTTTC.

This rearrangement joins TRBV4-3 to TRBJ1-1; D perhaps matches TRBD1 (6 bases). The germline V and J ends were trimmed by 4 bases and 4 bases, with 13 bases remaining between them. The V gene's germline CDR1 is LGHNA and CDR2 YSLEER. There are 14 residues in the CDR3. The CDR3 sequence: CASSLWGGATEAFF. CDR3 nucleotide sequence: TGCGCCAGCAGCCTCTGGGGGGGGGCCACTGAAGCTTTCTTT.

This chain links TRBV29-1 with TRBJ2-2, with D possibly TRBD2 on 5 matching bases. CDR1 SQVTM and CDR2 ANQGSEA come from the germline V gene. This CDR3 has 15 residues. The V and J ends lost 2 bases and 4 bases respectively, with 14 bases between them. CDR3 region: CSVELGRVVTGELFF. The CDR3 DNA follows: TGCAGCGTTGAACTTGGGAGAGTAGTCACCGGGGAGCTGTTTTTT.

There are a few counts of this clone. The J gene is TRBJ2-7, the V gene TRBV6-5; the D gene is possibly TRBD1 (6 bases). The V gene lost 6 bases and the J gene lost 2 bases, with 14 bases spanning the gap. In germline, CDR1 is MNHEY, CDR2 SVGAGI. This CDR3 has 14 residues. CDR3 sequence: CASRSTGPPYEQYF. CDR3 nucleotides: TGTGCCAGCAGATCGACAGGTCCACCCTACGAGCAGTACTTC.

J is TRBJ2-3 and V is TRBV18, with TRBD2 identical over 7 bases. Germline-derived CDR1 and CDR2 are KGHSH and LQKENI. V gave up 2 bases and J gave up 3 bases; unmatched junction bases: 5. CDR3 size: 15 residues. The CDR3 region is CASSPKAGSTDTQYF. In DNA, the CDR3 is TGTGCCAGCTCACCAAAAGCGGGAAGTACAGATACGCAGTATTTT. Full variable domain (remainder filled in from reference TRBV18 and TRBJ2-3): NAGVMQNPRHLVRRRGQEARLRCSPMKGHSHVYWYRQLPEEGLKFMVYLQKENIIDESGMPKERFSAEFPKEGPSILRIQQVVRGDSAAYFCASSPKAGSTDTQYFGPGTRLTVL.

V usage is TRBV5-6 and J usage is TRBJ2-5; a possible D gene is TRBD2 (5 bases). The CDR3 length is 14 residues. V was trimmed by 2 bases and J by 2 bases, leaving 10 bases between them. Germline V lookup: CDR1 SGHDT, CDR2 YYEEEE. The CDR3 bases are TGTGCCAGCAGCTTAGCCCTAGCTCAAGAGACCCAGTACTTC. This sequence encodes CASSLALAQETQYF.

The chain combines TRBV10-2 with TRBJ2-7; possibly TRBD2 for D (6 bases). CDR3 length equals 17 residues. Germline V lookup: CDR1 WSHSY, CDR2 SAAADI. V lost 2 bases and J 2 bases, leaving 19 bases between the germline ends. For the CDR3, the DNA is TGCGCCAGCAGTGAGCGGTCATTGGGACTCGAAACCTACGAGCAGTACTTC. This translates into CASSERSLGLETYEQYF.

The V call is TRBV5-6, the J call TRBJ2-5; 8 bases line up with TRBD2. The CDR3 extends over 14 amino acids. Germline trimming cut 0 bases from V and 5 bases from J; bases unmatched to any gene: 3. Germline V gene sequence: CDR1 SGHDT, CDR2 YYEEEE. CDR3: CASSLVAGRETQYF. Here the CDR3 DNA reads TGTGCCAGCAGCTTGGTAGCGGGACGGGAGACCCAGTACTTC.

The chain has TRBV5-1 and TRBJ1-3; D not resolved. The ends were cut back, 4 bases at V and 4 bases at J, with 18 bases in the middle. The CDR3 spans 16 residues. Germline values: CDR1 SGHRS, CDR2 YFSETQ. In DNA form, the CDR3 reads TGCGCCAGCAGCCGCCTTGGAGGACGGCAAGGAAACACCATATATTTT. Translated: CASSRLGGRQGNTIYF.

This clone has a single count. The chain uses TRBV7-2 and TRBJ1-4; the match to TRBD1 covers 9 bases. The junction had 5 bases not matched to a gene; V was cut back by 4 bases and J by 8 bases. The CDR3 runs 14 residues. Germline V gene data show CDR1 as SGHTA and CDR2 as FQGNSA. The CDR3 sequence is CASSWDRVAEKLFF. DNA of the CDR3: TGTGCCAGCAGCTGGGACAGGGTGGCCGAAAAACTGTTTTTT.

The chain carries TRBV9 and TRBJ2-1; the D is unclear. The CDR3 runs 12 residues. Trimming cost V 3 bases and J 0 bases, with 1 base left between them. The V gene's germline CDR1 is SGDLS and CDR2 YYNGEE. The CDR3 reads CASSASYNEQFF. CDR3 DNA sequence: TGTGCCAGCAGCGCCTCCTACAATGAGCAGTTCTTC.

This clone has a single count. The rearrangement links TRBV19 to TRBJ2-3, with 7 bases that match TRBD2. The CDR3 runs to 19 residues. CDR1 LNHDA and CDR2 SQIVND come from the germline V gene (reference sequence). Germline trimming cut 5 bases from V and 1 base from J; bases unmatched to any gene: 18. The CDR3 DNA reads TGTGCCAGTAGTGCCTTCCCCCTTAGATTGAGCGGGGGCACAGATACGCAGTATTTT. This sequence encodes CASSAFPLRLSGGTDTQYF.

The chain recombines TRBV4-3 with TRBJ2-3, with unresolved D. The CDR3 length is 12 residues. Deletions cut 1 base from V and 5 bases from J, with 4 bases between. The germline gives CDR1 LGHNA, CDR2 YSLEER. The CDR3, as DNA: TGCGCCAGCAGCCAAGCGAGAGATACGCAGTATTTT. It encodes CASSQARDTQYF.

This clone occurred once. J is TRBJ2-5 and V is TRBV9; 11 bases fit TRBD2. V shed 4 bases and J 5 bases; nucleotides not matched to a gene: 10. Germline assignment: CDR1 SGDLS and CDR2 YYNGEE. CDR3 length: 16 amino acids. The CDR3 DNA reads as TGTGCCAGCAGCCCCCAACTAGCGGGAGTCGGTGAGACCCAGTACTTC. Translation gives CASSPQLAGVGETQYF.

The chain joins TRBV10-2 to TRBJ1-1; D call uncertain. CDR3 size: 12 residues. The V and J ends lost 6 bases and 1 base respectively, with 6 bases between them. CDR1 is WSHSY and CDR2 is SAAADI in the germline V gene. The CDR3 protein is CASSRTNTEAFF. CDR3 DNA sequence: TGCGCCAGCAGCAGGACGAACACTGAAGCTTTCTTT.

The sample holds a few counts of this clone. V usage is TRBV7-9 and J usage is TRBJ1-6, with D possibly TRBD1 on 5 matching bases. Germline V gene sequence: CDR1 SEHNR, CDR2 FQNEAQ (reference sequence). The CDR3 has 14 residues. V was trimmed by 0 bases and J by 10 bases, leaving 10 bases between them. The CDR3 nucleotides are TGTGCCAGCAGCTTAGCTGGCGGGACGTCACCCCTCCACTTT. This codes for CASSLAGGTSPLHF.

The chain uses TRBV30 and TRBJ2-2; 8 bases are a match to TRBD2. CDR1 is GTSNPN and CDR2 is SVGIG in the germline V gene (reference sequence). The CDR3 is 17 residues long. The ends lost 1 base at V and 0 bases at J; junction bases unmatched: 7. The chain's CDR3 is CAWSDRLAHTNTGELFF. CDR3 DNA: TGTGCCTGGAGTGACAGACTAGCGCATACGAACACCGGGGAGCTGTTTTTT.

Points on this clone: The same CDR3 arises from other DNA sequences in this sample as well. V gene TRBV4-3 combines with J gene TRBJ1-5; weak D call: TRBD1 (5 bases). The V gene's germline CDR1 is LGHNA and CDR2 YSLEER. The CDR3 runs 14 residues. Trimming removed 1 base from V and 7 bases from J, with 11 bases in between. The CDR3 nucleotides read TGCGCCAGCAGCCAAGTCTCTCAGGGCCAGCCCCAGCATTTT. It yields the protein CASSQVSQGQPQHF.

Only one count was recorded for this clone. This sequence joins TRBV6-2 or TRBV6-3 and TRBJ1-6; D gene ambiguous. V shed 2 bases and J shed 16 bases, with 9 bases lying between them. The germline V gene has CDR1 MNHEY and CDR2 SVGEGT. The CDR3 covers 11 residues. CDR3 in DNA: TGTGCCAGCAGTTACCAACCTCCTCTCCACTTT. Encoded protein: CASSYQPPLHF.

The gene calls are TRBV2 and TRBJ2-1, with a weak D call TRBD2 (6 bases). Germline lookup yields CDR1 SNHLY and CDR2 FYNNEI. The V gene lost 7 bases and the J gene lost 4 bases, with 8 bases spanning the gap. This CDR3 has 12 residues. CDR3 region: CASKGLYNEQFF. The DNA for the CDR3 is TGTGCCAGCAAGGGACTTTACAATGAGCAGTTCTTC. Based on the CDR3 plus reference TRBV2 and TRBJ2-1, the full variable domain is EPEVTQTPSHQVTQMGQEVILRCVPISNHLYFYWYRQILGQKVEFLVSFYNNEISEKSEIFDDQFSVERPDGSNFTLKIRSTKLEDSAMYFCASKGLYNEQFFGPGTRLTVL.

This chain uses TRBV10-3 with TRBJ1-2; 9 bases line up with TRBD1. The CDR3 length is 17 residues. Germline assignment: CDR1 ENHRY and CDR2 SYGVKD. V lost 2 bases to trimming and J lost 8 bases; unmatched junction nucleotides: 15. The CDR3 DNA sequence: TGTGCCATCAGTGAGAACGGACAGGGGATGGGGCCCGACGGCTACACCTTC. It encodes CAISENGQGMGPDGYTF.

V and J are TRBV7-9 and TRBJ2-7; the D is unclear. V was pared by 0 bases and J by 5 bases, with 8 bases between. Germline V gene sequence: CDR1 SEHNR, CDR2 FQNEAQ (reference sequence). This CDR3 has 13 amino acids. Written as DNA, the CDR3 is TGTGCCAGCAGCTTAGCAGGTCAGGACGAGCAGTACTTC. Its protein product is CASSLAGQDEQYF.

CDR3 sequence reads: CASSQLNSGGADTQYF. Written as DNA, the CDR3 is TGTGCCAGCAGCCAACTCAATTCGGGGGGGGCAGATACGCAGTATTTT. The gene calls are TRBV3-1 (or the pseudogene TRBV3-2) and TRBJ2-3; 8 positions match TRBD2. Trimming cost V 2 bases and J 4 bases; bases outside gene matches: 8. This CDR3 is 16 amino acids long. From germline, CDR1 is LGHDT and CDR2 YNNKEL (reference sequence).

The chain links TRBV11-3 to TRBJ2-3; weak D call: TRBD2 (5 bases). The CDR3 contains 15 residues. Germline V gene lookup returns CDR1 SGHNT and CDR2 YENEEA. Trimming cost V 5 bases and J 0 bases, with 12 bases left between them. CDR3 region: CASSASFSSTDTQYF. The DNA for the CDR3 is TGTGCCAGCAGCGCTAGCTTTTCTAGCACAGATACGCAGTATTTT.

The gene calls are TRBV7-2 and TRBJ1-4, with D perhaps matching TRBD1 (6 bases). The germline V gene encodes CDR1 SGHTA and CDR2 FQGNSA. This CDR3 has 15 amino acids. Trimming removed 5 bases from V and 5 bases from J, with 15 bases in between. DNA of the CDR3: TGTGCCAGCAGCGCAACAGGGAGTCCAAATGAAAAACTGTTTTTT. It codes for CASSATGSPNEKLFF.

V gene TRBV5-1 combines with J gene TRBJ2-5; D may be TRBD1 (6 bases). The V end was cut by 1 base, the J end by 1 base, with 11 bases between. From germline, CDR1 is SGHRS and CDR2 YFSETQ. CDR3 size: 15 residues. CDR3 coding DNA: TGCGCCAGCAGCTTGTCACAGGGCTCCCAAGAGACCCAGTACTTC. Its translation is CASSLSQGSQETQYF.

The V and J genes are TRBV6-5 and TRBJ1-3; D may be TRBD1 (5 bases). The CDR3 extends over 16 amino acids. Per the germline V gene, CDR1 is MNHEY and CDR2 is SVGAGI. Trimming cost V 0 bases and J 4 bases, with 13 bases left between them. In nucleotides, the CDR3 is TGTGCCAGCAGTTACTCGGACACCGAGAGAGGAAACACCATATATTTT. This translates into CASSYSDTERGNTIYF.